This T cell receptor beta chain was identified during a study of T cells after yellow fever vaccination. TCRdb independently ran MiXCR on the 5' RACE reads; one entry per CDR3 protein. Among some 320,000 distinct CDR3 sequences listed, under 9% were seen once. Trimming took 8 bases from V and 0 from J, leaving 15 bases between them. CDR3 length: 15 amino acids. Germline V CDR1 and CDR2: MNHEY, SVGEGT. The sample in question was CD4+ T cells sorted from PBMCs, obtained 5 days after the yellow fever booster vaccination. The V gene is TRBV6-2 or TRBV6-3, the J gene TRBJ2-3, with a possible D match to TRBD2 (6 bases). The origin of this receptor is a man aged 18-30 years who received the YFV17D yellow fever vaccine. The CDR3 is CASRNEGTSTDTQYF. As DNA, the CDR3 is TGTGCCAGCCGCAACGAGGGGACTAGCACAGATACGCAGTATTTT.